The 29 T cell receptor beta chains below come from one sample, sequenced in a study of tumour-infiltrating T cells in Burkitt lymphoma. TCRdb's table, derived via immunoSEQ multiplex PCR, lists solely in-frame clones and lacks some. The sample lists roughly 9,200 clones, less than 65% occurring once. Sequenced: tumor tissue. Source of these receptors: a human donor with diffuse large B-cell lymphoma.

The gene calls are TRBV5-1 and TRBJ1-4, with TRBD1 as a possible D gene (5 bases). Germline V CDR1 and CDR2: SGHRS, YFSETQ. V lost 0 bases and J lost 8, with 11 bases in between. The CDR3 extends over 14 amino acids. The CDR3 is CASSLVGQGEKLFF. The CDR3 DNA is TGCGCCAGCAGCTTGGTAGGGCAGGGCGAAAAACTGTTTTTT. The complete variable domain, with remaining parts taken from reference TRBV5-1 and TRBJ1-4, reads KAGVTQTPRYLIKTRGQQVTLSCSPISGHRSVSWYQQTPGQGLQFLFEYFSETQRNKGNFPGRFSGRQFSNSRSEMNVSTLELGDSALYLCASSLVGQGEKLFFGSGTQLSVL.

The V call is TRBV19, the J call TRBJ1-1, with D perhaps matching TRBD1 (5 bases). The ends were cut back, 3 bases at V and 2 bases at J, with 10 bases in the middle. The CDR3 is made up of 14 amino acids. Germline V lookup: CDR1 LNHDA, CDR2 SQIVND (reference sequence). The CDR3 protein is CASSIKRGNTEAFF. DNA for the CDR3: TGTGCCAGTAGTATTAAAAGGGGAAACACTGAAGCTTTCTTT. Variable domain in full (rest from reference TRBV19 and TRBJ1-1): DGGITQSPKYLFRKEGQNVTLSCEQNLNHDAMYWYRQDPGQGLRLIYYSQIVNDFQKGDIAEGYSVSREKKESFPLTVTSAQKNPTAFYLCASSIKRGNTEAFFGQGTRLTVV.

J is TRBJ1-3 and V is TRBV18; no reliable D call. Germline-derived CDR1 and CDR2 are KGHSH and LQKENI. V shed 3 bases and J shed 0 bases, with 12 bases lying between them. The CDR3 has 16 amino acids. This CDR3 is CASSPDQPLSGNTIYF. The CDR3 DNA is TGTGCCAGCTCACCGGATCAGCCTCTCTCTGGAAACACCATATATTTT.

The sample holds one count of this clone. This chain connects TRBV28 to TRBJ2-2; D gene uncertain. This CDR3 is built from 16 residues. Trimming shortened V by 3 bases and J by 7 bases, and 18 bases separated the two germline ends. Germline loops: CDR1 MDHEN, CDR2 SYDVKM. The CDR3 loop is CASSLLGSAFYGELFF. For the CDR3, the DNA is TGTGCCAGCAGTTTGCTGGGGTCAGCATTTTACGGGGAGCTGTTTTTT.

The chain has TRBV5-1 and TRBJ1-3, with TRBD1 matching 7 bases. This CDR3 region has 15 residues. V lost 4 bases to trimming and J lost 2 bases; unmatched junction nucleotides: 6. Looked up from germline, CDR1 is SGHRS and CDR2 is YFSETQ. CDR3 bases: TGCGCCAGCAGCCGGGGACAGCCGGCTGGAAACACCATATATTTT. Translating gives CASSRGQPAGNTIYF.

There are a few counts of this clone. J is TRBJ2-7 and V is TRBV30; 7 bases fit TRBD1. Germline V gene lookup returns CDR1 GTSNPN and CDR2 SVGIG (reference sequence). The CDR3 length is 13 residues. The trim removed 2 bases at V and 5 bases at J, leaving 6 bases unmatched. CDR3 protein: CAWSRQGFDEQYF. CDR3 nucleotides: TGTGCCTGGAGTCGACAGGGTTTCGACGAGCAGTACTTC.

The chain employs TRBV5-4 and TRBJ1-1; D gene ambiguous. The CDR3 extends over 15 amino acids. Trimming took off 4 bases at V and 1 base at J, with 14 bases between the two ends. The germline CDR1 and CDR2 sequences are SGHNT and YYREEE (reference sequence). In nucleotides, the CDR3 is TGTGCCAGCAGCCCCGACCGAGGTCGGAACACTGAAGCTTTCTTT. Translation gives CASSPDRGRNTEAFF.

The chain uses TRBV6-5 and TRBJ2-1; D is uncertain. V was clipped by 3 bases and J by 7 bases, with 4 bases between them. The CDR3 runs to 11 residues. Germline V CDR1 and CDR2: MNHEY, SVGAGI. CDR3 region: CASSYGNEQFF. DNA for the CDR3: TGTGCCAGCAGTTATGGGAATGAGCAGTTCTTC.

The chain's CDR3 is CAITQGIRGPGLETQYF. In nucleotides, the CDR3 is TGTGCCATCACCCAGGGGATCAGGGGTCCTGGCTTGGAGACCCAGTACTTC. The V and J genes are TRBV10-3 and TRBJ2-5; D perhaps matches TRBD1 (6 bases). Germline values: CDR1 ENHRY, CDR2 SYGVKD. V dropped 7 bases and J dropped 5 bases, with 26 bases sitting between them. CDR3 length equals 17 residues.

V usage is TRBV5-1 and J usage is TRBJ1-1; D might be TRBD1 (5 bases). The CDR3 spans 13 residues. V was shortened by 8 bases and J by 4 bases, with 15 bases between the two germline ends. In germline, CDR1 is SGHRS, CDR2 YFSETQ. DNA for the CDR3: TGCGCCAGTAAAATAGTTGGGGCCACTGAAGCTTTCTTT. It is translated as CASKIVGATEAFF.

The chain links TRBV4-1 to TRBJ2-7; perhaps TRBD1 as D (6 bases). Germline CDR1 MGHRA, CDR2 YSYEKL. Trimming took 1 base from V and 2 from J, leaving 12 bases between them. CDR3 length equals 15 residues. The CDR3: CASSQGTANTYEQYF. Written as DNA, the CDR3 is TGCGCCAGCAGCCAAGGGACAGCAAATACCTACGAGCAGTACTTC.

The chain combines TRBV9 with TRBJ2-7; TRBD2 agrees at 12 bases. Germline values: CDR1 SGDLS, CDR2 YYNGEE. Losses at the gene ends were 0 bases for V and 4 bases for J; bases not matched to a gene: 2. The CDR3 has 15 residues. In nucleotides, the CDR3 is TGTGCCAGCAGCGTAGGACTAGCGGGGGCTTACGAGCAGTACTTC. It yields the protein CASSVGLAGAYEQYF.

The genes are TRBV29-1 and TRBJ2-5; D unresolved. The CDR3 totals 13 residues. Trimming pared 5 bases from V and 5 bases from J, leaving 15 bases between. Germline CDR1 is SQVTM and CDR2 is ANQGSEA. In DNA form, the CDR3 reads TGCAGCGTTCTCCCCGCCGGTCTGGAGACCCAGTACTTC. Translation: CSVLPAGLETQYF. The full variable domain, with the rest looked up from reference TRBV29-1 and TRBJ2-5, is SAVISQKPSRDICQRGTSLTIQCQVDSQVTMMFWYRQQPGQSLTLIATANQGSEATYESGFVIDKFPISRPNLTFSTLTVSNMSPEDSSIYLCSVLPAGLETQYFGPGTRLLVL.

This chain connects TRBV19 to TRBJ2-3, with D possibly matching TRBD2 (7 bases). CDR3 size: 14 residues. Germline V gives CDR1 LNHDA, CDR2 SQIVND (reference sequence). With 5 bases removed from V and 2 bases from J, the gap between germline ends came to 11 bases. This CDR3 is CASSGGAYTDTQYF. The DNA for the CDR3 is TGTGCCAGTAGTGGGGGGGCTTACACAGATACGCAGTATTTT. Looking up the rest from reference TRBV19 and TRBJ2-3 gives the full variable domain: DGGITQSPKYLFRKEGQNVTLSCEQNLNHDAMYWYRQDPGQGLRLIYYSQIVNDFQKGDIAEGYSVSREKKESFPLTVTSAQKNPTAFYLCASSGGAYTDTQYFGPGTRLTVL.

The chain combines TRBV6-4 with TRBJ1-2, with D uncertain. V lost 4 bases to trimming and J lost 7 bases, with 10 bases between them. The CDR3 spans 12 residues. Germline CDR1 MRHNA, CDR2 SNTAGT. Here the CDR3 reads CASSAQEGGYTF. As DNA, the CDR3 is TGTGCCAGCAGTGCCCAAGAAGGTGGCTACACCTTC.

The chain employs TRBV10-2 and TRBJ2-5; no firm D call. The V gene lost 2 bases and the J gene lost 2 bases, with 9 bases spanning the gap. The CDR3 is 14 amino acids. CDR1 and CDR2 (germline): WSHSY, SAAADI. The CDR3 DNA reads TGCGCCAGCAGTGAGAACGGCCGGCAAGAGACCCAGTACTTC. Residues: CASSENGRQETQYF.

The chain recombines TRBV7-2 with TRBJ2-7, with 10 bases fitting TRBD2. The CDR3 is 15 residues long. After removal of 5 bases from V and 0 bases from J, the junction contained 4 bases not matched to a gene. Germline V CDR1 and CDR2: SGHTA, FQGNSA. The CDR3 region is CASSGSGGASYEQYF. The CDR3 nucleotides are TGTGCCAGCAGCGGAAGCGGGGGGGCCTCCTACGAGCAGTACTTC. Supplemented by reference TRBV7-2 and TRBJ2-7, the full variable domain reads GAGVSQSPSNKVTEKGKDVELRCDPISGHTALYWYRQSLGQGLEFLIYFQGNSAPDKSGLPSDRFSAERTGGSVSTLTIQRTQQEDSAVYLCASSGSGGASYEQYFGPGTRLTVT.

This clone rates as large. CDR3 loop: CASSQKGGTSTDTQYF. The CDR3 DNA reads as TGCGCCAGCAGCCAAAAGGGCGGGACTAGCACAGATACGCAGTATTTT. The chain couples TRBV4-1 to TRBJ2-3; possible D gene TRBD2, 6 bases. CDR1 and CDR2 (germline): MGHRA, YSYEKL. This CDR3 has 16 amino acids. Trimming took off 2 bases at V and 0 bases at J, with 12 bases between the two ends.

This clone was detected only once. J is TRBJ1-1 and V is TRBV2, with D tentatively TRBD1 (5 bases). CDR3 length equals 12 residues. Trimming shortened V by 6 bases and J by 5 bases, and 10 bases separated the two germline ends. Germline assignment: CDR1 SNHLY and CDR2 FYNNEI. CDR3: CASRKDSTEAFF. CDR3 DNA: TGTGCCAGCAGAAAAGACAGTACTGAAGCTTTCTTT.

The chain recombines TRBV29-1 with TRBJ2-7; D may be TRBD1 (6 bases). Germline loops: CDR1 SQVTM, CDR2 ANQGSEA. The CDR3 has 11 amino acids. Trimming stripped 6 bases from V and 4 bases from J, with 10 bases between. The CDR3 nucleotides read TGCAGCGTACAGAGGGGGTACGAGCAGTACTTC. Its protein product is CSVQRGYEQYF.

This sequence joins TRBV14 and TRBJ1-2, with D hard to call. Trimming stripped 1 base from V and 7 bases from J, with 10 bases between. Germline CDR1 reads SGHDN; CDR2 reads FVKESK. This CDR3 is built from 13 residues. The CDR3 protein is CASSQGAWAGYTF. The CDR3 nucleotides read TGTGCCAGCAGCCAAGGGGCTTGGGCTGGCTACACCTTC.

The gene calls are TRBV19 and TRBJ1-5, with TRBD1 identical over 8 bases. After removal of 6 bases from V and 5 bases from J, the junction contained 3 bases not matched to a gene. The CDR3 runs to 13 residues. Germline V gene data show CDR1 as LNHDA and CDR2 as SQIVND (reference sequence). The CDR3: CASRDRVDQPQHF. The CDR3 coding sequence is TGTGCCAGTAGGGACAGGGTAGATCAGCCCCAGCATTTT.

This clone has more than one count but fewer than ten. The chain joins TRBV7-3 to TRBJ1-1; D is undetermined. Deletions cut 10 bases from V and 1 base from J, with 10 bases between. CDR1 and CDR2 from the germline V gene are SGHTA and FQGTGA. This CDR3 contains 12 residues. The CDR3 reads CANMGGNTEAFF. The CDR3 nucleotides read TGTGCCAATATGGGCGGGAACACTGAAGCTTTCTTT.

The rearrangement uses TRBV27 and TRBJ2-2; possible D gene TRBD2, 6 bases. From germline, CDR1 is MNHEY and CDR2 SMNVEV (reference sequence). With 8 bases removed from V and 7 bases from J, the gap between germline ends came to 23 bases. The CDR3 has 16 residues. The DNA of the CDR3 is TGTGCCAGCGGTACGTGGAGGGCGCGGAAGGGCGGGGAGCTGTTTTTT. This gives the protein CASGTWRARKGGELFF.

The chain is built from TRBV2 and TRBJ1-5; 7 bases are a match to TRBD1. Unmatched junction bases numbered 7, after V lost 4 bases and J lost 7 bases. CDR1 and CDR2 from the germline V gene are SNHLY and FYNNEI. This CDR3 is built from 14 residues. This chain's CDR3 is CASSGEGANQPQHF. The CDR3 nucleotides are TGTGCCAGCAGTGGCGAGGGGGCTAACCAGCCCCAGCATTTT.

This clone was seen once. The V gene is TRBV6-5, the J gene TRBJ1-5, with a weak D call TRBD1 (5 bases). V was shortened by 6 bases and J by 6 bases, with 12 bases between the two germline ends. CDR3 length equals 13 residues. Per the germline V gene, CDR1 is MNHEY and CDR2 is SVGAGI. In nucleotides, the CDR3 is TGTGCCAGCAGCTCTCGCGGGGGTCAGCCCCAGCATTTT. Residues: CASSSRGGQPQHF.

This clone has more than one count but fewer than ten. A junction boundary mismatches the germline segment, possibly from a read error. The genes are TRBV18 and TRBJ1-1, with 10 bases lining up with TRBD1. Per the germline V gene, CDR1 is KGHSH and CDR2 is LQKENI. CDR3 size: 16 residues. CDR3 sequence (DNA): TGTGCCAGCTTACCACGGACAGGGGGTGAGAACACTGAAGCTTTCTTT. Translated: CASLPRTGGENTEAFF. The full variable domain, rest sourced from reference TRBV18 and TRBJ1-1, is NAGVMQNPRHLVRRRGQEARLRCSPMKGHSHVYWYRQLPEEGLKFMVYLQKENIIDESGMPKERFSAEFPKEGPSILRIQQVVRGDSAAYFCASLPRTGGENTEAFFGQGTRLTVV.

This sequence joins TRBV18 and TRBJ2-7; no clear D. The ends were cut back, 3 bases at V and 5 bases at J, with 14 bases in the middle. Germline CDR1 is KGHSH and CDR2 is LQKENI. The CDR3 has 14 amino acids. CDR3 in amino acids: CASSPLSAVHEQYF. CDR3 sequence (DNA): TGTGCCAGCTCACCCTTATCCGCCGTCCACGAGCAGTACTTC.

This chain connects TRBV5-6 to TRBJ1-1; weak D call: TRBD1 (6 bases). Germline assignment: CDR1 SGHDT and CDR2 YYEEEE. CDR3 length equals 15 residues. Trimming took 6 bases from V and 5 from J, leaving 20 bases between them. For the CDR3, the DNA is TGTGCCAGCAACGCTGGGACAACTCCAGGGACTGAAGCTTTCTTT. It codes for CASNAGTTPGTEAFF.